This T cell receptor (beta chain) was recovered during a study of cytomegalovirus exposure and HLA in healthy donors. Notes on the study in general: A later analysis linked a missense DCLRE1C variant to TCR beta V- and J-gene trimming. In a later analysis, a genetic analysis reported fewer productive-TCR N-insertions in an Asian-associated ancestry cluster than the cohort average. Later analysis identified several of the most significant clusters that appeared linked to common viral pathogens.

As to this clone: Its antigen is not known.

60 Vbeta and 13 Jbeta primers were used in PCR. Clones were read by immunoSEQ multiplex PCR, and TCRdb kept only the in-frame ones, dropping some. The sample table sets out some 34,000 clones. From germline, CDR1 is MDHEN and CDR2 SYDVKM. V lost 1 base to trimming and J lost 5 bases; unmatched junction nucleotides: 8. This CDR3 contains 17 residues. Sequencing was carried out using PBMCs. The origin of this receptor is a woman in her 40s in good health and CMV-seropositive. J is TRBJ2-3 and V is TRBV28, with 11 nucleotides matching TRBD2. The CDR3 DNA follows: TGTGCCAGCAGTTTATCCGGACTAGCGGGTTCGGGAGATACGCAGTATTTT. Its protein product is CASSLSGLAGSGDTQYF.